This T cell receptor beta chain emerged from a study of blood T cell repertoires in COVID-19. Study-level background: Samples of COVID-19 (acute and convalescent) were obtained from the United States, Italy and Spain. Sources were T cells, B-cell-depleted T cells, or PBMCs; the material itself was cDNA or gDNA.

Germline-derived CDR1 and CDR2 are MNHEY and SVGAGI. V was pared by 6 bases and J by 8 bases, with 10 bases of the junction left unmatched. The CDR3 has 14 residues. The authors' processing: The assay estimated nucleated cells by amplifying reference gene primers. The table came from immunoSEQ multiplex PCR; TCRdb's copy has only in-frame clones and leaves some out. That table furnishes V, J and clone size, whereas the DNA furnished D and trimming. This sample has roughly 300,000 clones, with about 76% found just once. The gene calls are TRBV6-5 and TRBJ1-2; the match to TRBD1 covers 9 bases. What was sequenced was peripheral blood. The TCR comes from a woman aged 55-69 years with active or convalescent COVID-19. CDR3 sequence reads: CASSGRTGGRGYTF. Written as DNA, the CDR3 is TGTGCCAGCAGCGGACGAACAGGGGGCAGGGGCTACACCTTC.